The clone carrying this TCR beta chain was counted ten times or more. Its matching antigen is unknown. The data originate from a study of blood T cells in healthy people across ages. Study-wide results and caveats: While age rose, TCR beta diversity per million T cells dropped in a roughly linear way. Estimates based on one million T cells were treated as lower bounds.

Extractions gave at least 6 micrograms of total RNA per sample. V was clipped by 4 bases and J by 4 bases, with 13 bases between them. The CDR3 runs 14 residues. Germline CDR1 is MNHEY and CDR2 is SVGEGT. Combining a sample-barcoded 5' primer with a J-beta primer mix, a second PCR ran for about 7 to 11 cycles. One entry per CDR3 protein, called by TCRdb with MiXCR from the 5' RACE reads. The sample yields about 670,000 distinct CDR3 sequences, approximately 40% seen once. The chain uses TRBV6-2 or TRBV6-3 and TRBJ2-5, with no clear D. This receptor was obtained from a man older than 75 in good health. The sequencing sample was made of blood. The DNA of the CDR3 is TGTGCCAGCAGTTGGTTGGGGTCTGCAGAGACCCAGTACTTC. It codes for CASSWLGSAETQYF.